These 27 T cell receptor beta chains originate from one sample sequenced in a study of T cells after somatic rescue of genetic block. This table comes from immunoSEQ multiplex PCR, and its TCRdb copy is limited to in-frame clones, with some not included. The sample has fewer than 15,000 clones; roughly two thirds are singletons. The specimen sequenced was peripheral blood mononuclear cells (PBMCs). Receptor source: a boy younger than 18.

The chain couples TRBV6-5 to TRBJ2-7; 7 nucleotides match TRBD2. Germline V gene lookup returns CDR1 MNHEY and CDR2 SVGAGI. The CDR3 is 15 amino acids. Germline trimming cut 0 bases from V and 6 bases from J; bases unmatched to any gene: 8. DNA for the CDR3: TGTGCCAGCAGTTACTCGGGAGGGCCGTTGGTCGAGCAGTACTTC. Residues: CASSYSGGPLVEQYF.

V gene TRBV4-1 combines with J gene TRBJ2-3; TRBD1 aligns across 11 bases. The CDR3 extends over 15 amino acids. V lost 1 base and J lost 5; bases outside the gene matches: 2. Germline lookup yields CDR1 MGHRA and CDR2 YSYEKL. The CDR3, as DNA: TGCGCCAGCAGCCAAGTGGACAGGGGGCGAGATACGCAGTATTTT. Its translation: CASSQVDRGRDTQYF.

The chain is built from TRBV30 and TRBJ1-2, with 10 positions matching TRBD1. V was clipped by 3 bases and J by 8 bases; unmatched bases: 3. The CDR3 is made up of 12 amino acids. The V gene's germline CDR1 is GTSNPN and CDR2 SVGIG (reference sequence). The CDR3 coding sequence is TGTGCCTGGAGAGTGGACAGGGGGGGCTACACCTTC. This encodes CAWRVDRGGYTF.

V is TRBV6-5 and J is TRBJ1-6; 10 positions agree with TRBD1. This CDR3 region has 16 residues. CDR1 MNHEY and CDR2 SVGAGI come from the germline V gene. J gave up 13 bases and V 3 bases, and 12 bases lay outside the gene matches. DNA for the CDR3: TGTGCCAGCAGTTATCTCCCCCCGGGACAGGGGCTTCCCCTCCACTTT. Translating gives CASSYLPPGQGLPLHF.

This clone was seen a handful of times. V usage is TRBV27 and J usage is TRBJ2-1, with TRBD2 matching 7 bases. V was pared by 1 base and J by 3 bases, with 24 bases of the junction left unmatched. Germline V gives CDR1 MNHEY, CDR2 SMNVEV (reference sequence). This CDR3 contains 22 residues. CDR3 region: CASSLLWKLPIEGSGYYNEQFF. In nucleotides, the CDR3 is TGTGCCAGCAGTTTATTGTGGAAGTTACCCATCGAAGGTAGCGGGTACTACAATGAGCAGTTCTTC.

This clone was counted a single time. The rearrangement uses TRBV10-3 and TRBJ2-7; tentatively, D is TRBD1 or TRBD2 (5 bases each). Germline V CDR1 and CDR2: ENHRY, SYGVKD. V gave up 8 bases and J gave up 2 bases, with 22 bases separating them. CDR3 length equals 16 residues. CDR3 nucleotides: TGTGCCATCTCGGATCCTTTAGGGACGGGGCCCTACGAGCAGTACTTC. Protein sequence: CAISDPLGTGPYEQYF.

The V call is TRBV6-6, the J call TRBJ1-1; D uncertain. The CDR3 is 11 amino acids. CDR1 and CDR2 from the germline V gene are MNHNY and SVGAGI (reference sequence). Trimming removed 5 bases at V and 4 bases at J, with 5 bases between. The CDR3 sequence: CASSGVTEAFF. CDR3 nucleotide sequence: TGTGCCAGCAGTGGTGTCACTGAAGCTTTCTTT.

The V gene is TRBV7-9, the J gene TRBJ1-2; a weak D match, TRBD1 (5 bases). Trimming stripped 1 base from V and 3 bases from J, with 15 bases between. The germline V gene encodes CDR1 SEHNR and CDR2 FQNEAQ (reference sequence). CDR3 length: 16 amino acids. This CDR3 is CASSLEWGTFDYGYTF. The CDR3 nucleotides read TGTGCCAGCAGCTTAGAGTGGGGCACCTTTGACTATGGCTACACCTTC. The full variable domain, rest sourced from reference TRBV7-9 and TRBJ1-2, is DTGVSQNPRHKITKRGQNVTFRCDPISEHNRLYWYRQTLGQGPEFLTYFQNEAQLEKSRLLSDRFSAERPKGSFSTLEIQRTEQGDSAMYLCASSLEWGTFDYGYTFGSGTRLTVV.

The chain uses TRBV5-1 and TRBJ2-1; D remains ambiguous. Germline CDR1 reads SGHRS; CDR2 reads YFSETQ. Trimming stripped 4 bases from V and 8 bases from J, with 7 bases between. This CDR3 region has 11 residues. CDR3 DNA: TGCGCCAGCAGCCCCCGCCATGAGCAGTTCTTC. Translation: CASSPRHEQFF. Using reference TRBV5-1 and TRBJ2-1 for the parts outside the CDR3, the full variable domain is KAGVTQTPRYLIKTRGQQVTLSCSPISGHRSVSWYQQTPGQGLQFLFEYFSETQRNKGNFPGRFSGRQFSNSRSEMNVSTLELGDSALYLCASSPRHEQFFGPGTRLTVL.

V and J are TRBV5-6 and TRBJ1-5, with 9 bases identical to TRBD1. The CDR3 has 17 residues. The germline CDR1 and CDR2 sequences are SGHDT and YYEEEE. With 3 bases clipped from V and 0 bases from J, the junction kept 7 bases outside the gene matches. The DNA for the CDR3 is TGTGCCAGCAGCTCTGGGACAGGGATATATAGCAATCAGCCCCAGCATTTT. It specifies CASSSGTGIYSNQPQHF.

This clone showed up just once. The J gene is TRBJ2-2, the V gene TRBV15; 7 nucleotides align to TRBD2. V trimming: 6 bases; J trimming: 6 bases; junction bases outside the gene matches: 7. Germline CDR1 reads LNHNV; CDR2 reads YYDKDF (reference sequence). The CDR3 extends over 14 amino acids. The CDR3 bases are TGTGCCACCAGTCGGGGGAGGGCCGCCGGGGAGCTGTTTTTT. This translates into CATSRGRAAGELFF.

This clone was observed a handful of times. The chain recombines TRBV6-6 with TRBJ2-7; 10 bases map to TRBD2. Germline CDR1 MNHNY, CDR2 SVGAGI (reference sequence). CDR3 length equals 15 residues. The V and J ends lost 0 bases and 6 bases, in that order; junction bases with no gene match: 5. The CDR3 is CASSYSEAGGPEQYF. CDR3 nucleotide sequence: TGTGCCAGCAGTTACTCAGAAGCGGGAGGGCCCGAGCAGTACTTC.

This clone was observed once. The CDR3 loop is CASSYSKLATDTQYF. The CDR3 bases are TGTGCCAGCAGTTACTCGAAACTAGCCACAGATACGCAGTATTTT. This chain joins TRBV6-5 and TRBJ2-3; a possible D gene is TRBD2 (6 bases). Trimming removed 0 bases from V and 2 bases from J, with 9 bases in between. Germline CDR1 reads MNHEY; CDR2 reads SVGAGI. The CDR3 length is 15 residues.

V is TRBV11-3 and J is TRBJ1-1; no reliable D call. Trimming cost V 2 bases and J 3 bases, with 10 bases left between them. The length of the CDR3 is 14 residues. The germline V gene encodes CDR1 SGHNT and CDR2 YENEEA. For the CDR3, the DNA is TGTGCCAGCAGCTTATGGGAGGGCCACACTGAAGCTTTCTTT. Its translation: CASSLWEGHTEAFF.

Here the CDR3 DNA reads TGCGCCAGCAGTGAGCCCTGGGGTTCGAGGCGGCGGGAGAGAAATGAGCAGTTCTTC. Residues: CASSEPWGSRRRERNEQFF. J is TRBJ2-1 and V is TRBV10-2, with 7 bases lining up with TRBD2. Germline V gene sequence: CDR1 WSHSY, CDR2 SAAADI. This CDR3 has 19 amino acids. The trim removed 2 bases at V and 7 bases at J, leaving 20 bases unmatched.

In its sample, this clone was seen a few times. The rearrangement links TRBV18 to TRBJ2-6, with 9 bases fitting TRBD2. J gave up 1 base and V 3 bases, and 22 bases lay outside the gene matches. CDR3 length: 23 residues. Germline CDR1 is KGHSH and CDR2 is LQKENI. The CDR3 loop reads CASSPLWAGGLWSGDSGANVLTF. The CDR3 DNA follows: TGTGCCAGCTCACCCCTCTGGGCGGGAGGGCTCTGGTCAGGAGATTCTGGGGCCAACGTCCTGACTTTC.

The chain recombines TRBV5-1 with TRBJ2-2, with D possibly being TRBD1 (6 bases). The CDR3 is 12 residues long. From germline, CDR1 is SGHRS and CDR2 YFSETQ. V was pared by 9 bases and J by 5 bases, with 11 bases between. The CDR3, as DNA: TGCGCCACCTACACAGGGACCGGGGAGCTGTTTTTT. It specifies CATYTGTGELFF.

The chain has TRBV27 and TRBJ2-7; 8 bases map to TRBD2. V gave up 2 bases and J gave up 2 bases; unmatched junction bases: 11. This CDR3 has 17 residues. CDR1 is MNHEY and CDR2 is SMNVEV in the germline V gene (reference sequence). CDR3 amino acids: CASSLLGGGTGTYEQYF. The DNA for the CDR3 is TGTGCCAGCAGTTTACTCGGGGGGGGTACAGGGACCTACGAGCAGTACTTC.

CDR3 loop: CANLYPRDKTQYF. The CDR3 nucleotides are TGTGCCAACCTCTATCCCCGCGACAAGACCCAGTACTTC. The chain joins TRBV2 to TRBJ2-5; D gene uncertain. CDR3 length equals 13 residues. Germline V gives CDR1 SNHLY, CDR2 FYNNEI. The ends were cut back, 10 bases at V and 6 bases at J, with 18 bases in the middle.

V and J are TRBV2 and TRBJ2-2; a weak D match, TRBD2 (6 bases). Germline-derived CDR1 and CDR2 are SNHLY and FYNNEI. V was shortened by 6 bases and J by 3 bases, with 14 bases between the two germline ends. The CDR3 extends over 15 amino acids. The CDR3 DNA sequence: TGTGCCAGCAGAGCGACTAGGTTCTACACCGGGGAGCTGTTTTTT. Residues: CASRATRFYTGELFF. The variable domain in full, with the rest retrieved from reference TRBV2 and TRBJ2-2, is EPEVTQTPSHQVTQMGQEVILRCVPISNHLYFYWYRQILGQKVEFLVSFYNNEISEKSEIFDDQFSVERPDGSNFTLKIRSTKLEDSAMYFCASRATRFYTGELFFGEGSRLTVL.

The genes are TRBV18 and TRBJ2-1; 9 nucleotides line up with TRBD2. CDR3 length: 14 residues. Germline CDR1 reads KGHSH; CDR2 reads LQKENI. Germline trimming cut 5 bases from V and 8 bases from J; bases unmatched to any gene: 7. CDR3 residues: CASSRASGVDEQFF. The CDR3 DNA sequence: TGTGCCAGCTCAAGGGCTAGCGGGGTCGATGAGCAGTTCTTC.

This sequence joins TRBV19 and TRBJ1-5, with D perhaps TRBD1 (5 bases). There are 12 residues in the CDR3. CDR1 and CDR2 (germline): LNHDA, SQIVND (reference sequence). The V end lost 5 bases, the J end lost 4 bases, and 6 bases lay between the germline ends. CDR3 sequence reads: CASSGGNQPQHF. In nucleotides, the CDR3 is TGTGCCAGTAGTGGGGGGAATCAGCCCCAGCATTTT. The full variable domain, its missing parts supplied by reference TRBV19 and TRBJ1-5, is DGGITQSPKYLFRKEGQNVTLSCEQNLNHDAMYWYRQDPGQGLRLIYYSQIVNDFQKGDIAEGYSVSREKKESFPLTVTSAQKNPTAFYLCASSGGNQPQHFGDGTRLSIL.

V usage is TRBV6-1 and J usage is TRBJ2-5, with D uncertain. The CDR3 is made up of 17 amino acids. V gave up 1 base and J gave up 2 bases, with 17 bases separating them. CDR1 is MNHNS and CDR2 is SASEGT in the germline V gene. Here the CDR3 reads CASSEDPFWPNQETQYF. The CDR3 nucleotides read TGTGCCAGCAGTGAAGACCCCTTTTGGCCTAATCAAGAGACCCAGTACTTC.

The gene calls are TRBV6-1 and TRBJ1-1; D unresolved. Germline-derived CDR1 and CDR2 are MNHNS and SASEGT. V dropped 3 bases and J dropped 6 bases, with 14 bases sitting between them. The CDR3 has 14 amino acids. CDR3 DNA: TGTGCCAGCAGTGACGACAAGAAAAGGTCTGAAGCTTTCTTT. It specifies CASSDDKKRSEAFF.

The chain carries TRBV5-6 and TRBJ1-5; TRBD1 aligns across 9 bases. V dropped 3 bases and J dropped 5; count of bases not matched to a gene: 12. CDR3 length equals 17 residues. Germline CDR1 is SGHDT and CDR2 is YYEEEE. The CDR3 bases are TGTGCCAGCAGCTCTTACGGGACAGGGATCACCCATCAGCCCCAGCATTTT. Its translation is CASSSYGTGITHQPQHF. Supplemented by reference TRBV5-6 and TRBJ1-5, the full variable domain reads DAGVTQSPTHLIKTRGQQVTLRCSPKSGHDTVSWYQQALGQGPQFIFQYYEEEERQRGNFPDRFSGHQFPNYSSELNVNALLLGDSALYLCASSSYGTGITHQPQHFGDGTRLSIL.

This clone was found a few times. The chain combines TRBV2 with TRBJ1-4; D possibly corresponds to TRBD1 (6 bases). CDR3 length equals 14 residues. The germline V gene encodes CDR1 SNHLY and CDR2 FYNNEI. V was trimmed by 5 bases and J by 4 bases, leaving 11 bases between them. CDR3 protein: CASSPWGLNEKLFF. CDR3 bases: TGTGCCAGCAGTCCCTGGGGGCTTAATGAAAAACTGTTTTTT.

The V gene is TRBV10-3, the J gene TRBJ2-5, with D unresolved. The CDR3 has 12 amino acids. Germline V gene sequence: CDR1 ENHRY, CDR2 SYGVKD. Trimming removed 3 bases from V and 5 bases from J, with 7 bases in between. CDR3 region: CAISDQAETQYF. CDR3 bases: TGTGCCATCAGTGATCAGGCGGAGACCCAGTACTTC.